This T cell receptor beta chain came from a study of identical twins. V was shortened by 4 bases and J by 0 bases, with 18 bases between the two germline ends. Germline loops: CDR1 SGHRS, CDR2 YFSETQ. The CDR3 spans 17 residues. TCRdb redid the calling of the 5' RACE reads with MiXCR, one entry per CDR3 protein. The sample carries 600,000 to 800,000 distinct CDR3 sequences, over 20% recorded once. The sample also formed part of further work on T cells expressing NK-cell markers. That source notes: All TCR beta repertoires analysed originated from sorted CD3+CD56+NKG2C+, CD3+CD56+NKG2C- and CD3+CD56-NKG2C+ T cells. Dominance of the CD3+CD56-NKG2C+ fraction by these clonotypes also held in a handful of donors.

This TCR derives from a woman aged 18-29 years in good health. The sample taken for sequencing was PBMCs. The chain links TRBV5-1 to TRBJ2-3; D unclear. The CDR3 DNA reads as TGCGCCAGCAGCCCCCGTGCCGGCCACACTAGCACAGATACGCAGTATTTT. This encodes CASSPRAGHTSTDTQYF.